This TCR beta chain was captured in a study of T cells in Graves' hyperthyroidism and ophthalmopathy (dated by TCRdb to about 2019). Regarding the study in general: Peripheral blood samples were taken at the time of initial diagnosis, prior to any treatment. To identify distinguishing TCR V-J signatures, a discovery cohort of some 99 patients was used, comprising 40 to 45 with Graves' ophthalmopathy and approximately 57 with stable Graves' hyperthyroidism. Prospective prediction of ophthalmopathy was tested in an independent validation cohort consisting of 18 hyperthyroidism patients and 15 to 17 patients who later progressed to ophthalmopathy. The 85 to 100 discovery patients were divided at random into training and test sets in a 7:3 ratio. In six Graves' hyperthyroidism patients, the study also compared T-cell repertoires from thyroid tissue with T-cell repertoires from blood. After sampling, hyperthyroidism patients received methimazole starting at 30 mg daily, and ophthalmopathy patients received high-dose intravenous methylprednisolone. According to the paper, TCR Vbeta CDR3 sequencing was carried out on approximately 140 peripheral blood samples, which came from 40 to 45 ophthalmopathy, 80 or so hyperthyroidism and some 17 progressor patients.

The TCR beta CDR3 regions were amplified from RNA transcripts. For the first round of RT-PCR on the TCR CDR3, the HTBI primer set was used together with the Qiagen OneStep RT-PCR kit. The libraries were constructed in a second round of multiplex PCR and then size-selected and purified. Sequencing of the libraries was done on an Illumina HiSeq2000 using paired-end 100 bp reads. The study's own analysis went as follows. Raw data were processed with SOAPnuke, discarding reads with adapters, uncalled bases, mean Phred below 15, or no exact constant-primer or identifier match. High-quality paired reads were merged with COPE v1.2.5, and unique nucleotide sequences were defined as clonotypes. MiTCR v1.1 was used to align clonotypes to the IMGT TRBV, TRBD and TRBJ reference segments. The analysis was restricted to V-J combinations with a frequency above 0.0001, which together covered 98% to 99.2% of the repertoires. A TCS score was defined as the ratio between F50 (clonal expansion) and ExV (chaos), using BLOSUM62-based TCRdist between CDR3 peptides within each V-J. Welch's t-statistics and random forest reduced fewer than 600 V-J features to some 14, which were used in a naive Bayes classifier (R e1071). Through fastp at Q25 and MiXCR, TCRdb rebuilt clones from the public reads, retaining in-frame beta chains. One record per CDR3 amino acid sequence lists the most common genes and DNA. The V and J calls were determined by TCRdb, not by the authors. In this sample the table shows 500,000 to 750,000 distinct CDR3 sequences, 15% to 19% of which occur a single time. Under 8% of the sample rests with the top ten.

Graves' hyperthyroidism was defined as stable when no progression to ophthalmopathy occurred over 18 months of follow-up. Hyperthyroidism patients were newly diagnosed, with disease duration under 2 months, and aged 18 to 65 years. Any patient with an uncontrolled infection, another autoimmune disease, pregnancy or lactation was excluded. Diagnoses were based on clinical symptoms, serum thyroxine and TRAb, thyroid ultrasound and orbital computed tomography. PBMCs were isolated from about 10 ml of fresh peripheral blood by Ficoll-Paque density gradient centrifugation. Trizol reagent was used to extract total RNA, and RNA quality was then checked on an Agilent 2100 Bioanalyzer. What the study reported, not specific to this receptor: In validation, progression to ophthalmopathy was predicted by the model with 65% to 71% sensitivity and around 75% specificity, a median of approximately 6.5 months before onset. Most expanded thyroid clonotypes (frequency above 0.001) were also detected in blood, suggesting blood repertoires may reflect thyroid immune responses. Ophthalmopathy was separated from stable hyperthyroidism by a 13 V-J signature model, with approximately 90% sensitivity and around 81% specificity obtained in cross-validation and 80%/75% obtained in testing. Sample size was not statistically predetermined, and investigators were not blinded to group allocation.

A word on this clonotype: Its antigen has not been determined. No qualities accompany the bases; no much larger clone lies one base away.

From the cysteine through the phenylalanine, the CDR3 covers 16 amino acids. Only CDR3 DNA is held: 48 bases, read in frame from base 1. Sequences MDHEN (CDR1) and SYDVKM (CDR2) are obtained from the germline V gene. Germline trimming: 6 bases from V, 3 bases from J; junction bases outside gene matches: 11. The sequence derives from a woman in her 30s with Graves' hyperthyroidism. Material for sequencing was blood. Recombination linked TRBV28 to TRBJ1-5, and TRBD1 aligns with 7 junction nucleotides. The CDR3 here reads CASRNPRDRHNQPQHF. The nucleotide sequence reads TGTGCCAGCAGGAACCCCCGGGACAGACACAATCAGCCCCAGCATTTT.